These 16 T cell receptor beta chains came from one sample sequenced in a study of graft-versus-host responses after intestinal transplantation. Some clones are missing from TCRdb's copy, which holds only in-frame ones; the method was immunoSEQ multiplex PCR. The sample consists of roughly 40,000 clones, around 92% of them appearing once. The material sequenced was PBMCs, taken 267 days after transplant. Every receptor here comes from a human patient who received an intestinal transplant, so some T cells may come from the graft donor.

J is TRBJ1-2 and V is TRBV10-1; 9 bases align to TRBD1. Per the germline V gene, CDR1 is WNHNN and CDR2 is SYGVQD (reference sequence). This CDR3 is 13 amino acids long. V lost 5 bases, J lost 5 bases, and 3 bases stayed unmatched. The CDR3 loop is CASSMDRGYGYTF. In DNA, the CDR3 is TGCGCCAGCAGTATGGACAGGGGATATGGCTACACCTTC.

The chain carries TRBV2 and TRBJ2-5, with TRBD2 identical over 12 bases. The V gene end was trimmed by 8 bases and the J gene end by 3 bases; junction bases not matched to a gene: 4. Germline CDR1 is SNHLY and CDR2 is FYNNEI. The CDR3 length is 14 residues. CDR3 DNA sequence: TGTGCCAGCCTTTGGACTAGCGGGGAAGAGACCCAGTACTTC. Its protein product is CASLWTSGEETQYF.

This clone showed up just once. The gene calls are TRBV27 and TRBJ1-1, with D tentatively TRBD1 (5 bases). The CDR3 totals 11 residues. Germline CDR1 is MNHEY and CDR2 is SMNVEV (reference sequence). Trimming removed 10 bases at V and 6 bases at J, with 12 bases between. CDR3 in DNA: TGTGCCATAAAATCGGGGGCTGAAGCTTTCTTT. Encoded protein: CAIKSGAEAFF.

This sequence joins TRBV7-3 and TRBJ1-4; TRBD1 matches 9 bases. This CDR3 is built from 18 residues. The trim removed 2 bases at V and 0 bases at J, leaving 7 bases unmatched. Germline loops: CDR1 SGHTA, CDR2 FQGTGA. The CDR3 nucleotides read TGTGCCAGCAGCTTACAGACAGGGGGAAGGGCAACTAATGAAAAACTGTTTTTT. Protein product: CASSLQTGGRATNEKLFF.

This chain connects TRBV29-1 to TRBJ2-6; no clear D. V lost 6 bases and J lost 0, with 9 bases in between. The CDR3 is made up of 14 amino acids. Germline lookup yields CDR1 SQVTM and CDR2 ANQGSEA. CDR3 residues: CSVGVGSGANVLTF. For the CDR3, the DNA is TGCAGCGTCGGCGTGGGCTCTGGGGCCAACGTCCTGACTTTC. The variable domain in full, completed from reference TRBV29-1 and TRBJ2-6, reads SAVISQKPSRDICQRGTSLTIQCQVDSQVTMMFWYRQQPGQSLTLIATANQGSEATYESGFVIDKFPISRPNLTFSTLTVSNMSPEDSSIYLCSVGVGSGANVLTFGAGSRLTVL.

The DNA for the CDR3 is TGTGCCACCAGCCGTATATCAGGGTCACAGATCAATCAGCCCCAGCATTTT. Its protein product is CATSRISGSQINQPQHF. This chain joins TRBV19 and TRBJ1-5, with D maybe TRBD1 (5 bases). Germline CDR1 LNHDA, CDR2 SQIVND (reference sequence). The CDR3 is 17 amino acids. V dropped 10 bases and J dropped 3 bases, with 25 bases sitting between them.

The chain uses TRBV9 and TRBJ1-3; D remains unclear. Germline CDR1 reads SGDLS; CDR2 reads YYNGEE. V gave up 0 bases and J gave up 4 bases, with 8 bases separating them. The CDR3 has 14 amino acids. The CDR3 DNA sequence: TGTGCCAGCAGCGTAGTGCCAGCAGGAAACACCATATATTTT. Translation gives CASSVVPAGNTIYF.

This clone was observed a single time. The gene calls are TRBV5-1 and TRBJ1-4, with 10 bases identical to TRBD1. Germline lookup yields CDR1 SGHRS and CDR2 YFSETQ. J lost 1 base, V lost 4 bases, and 4 bases had no gene match. The CDR3 sequence is 16 residues long. In DNA, the CDR3 is TGCGCCAGCAGCCTGACAGGGGGCTTAACTAATGAAAAACTGTTTTTT. Its protein product is CASSLTGGLTNEKLFF.

The V gene is TRBV6-1, the J gene TRBJ1-5, with D possibly being TRBD1 (5 bases). Trimming left V 6 bases short and J 3 bases short, with 9 bases between. Germline values: CDR1 MNHNS, CDR2 SASEGT. The CDR3 has 13 amino acids. CDR3 DNA sequence: TGTGCCAGCAGCCCGGGGGACAATCAGCCCCAGCATTTT. It encodes CASSPGDNQPQHF.

This chain joins TRBV2 and TRBJ1-5; D unclear. This CDR3 region has 14 residues. Germline loops: CDR1 SNHLY, CDR2 FYNNEI. Trimming removed 1 base at V and 7 bases at J, with 11 bases between. The CDR3 region is CASSEDLDGQPQHF. As DNA, the CDR3 is TGTGCCAGCAGTGAAGATCTGGATGGGCAGCCCCAGCATTTT.

The V gene is TRBV7-2, the J gene TRBJ2-7; the D is unclear. V dropped 1 base and J dropped 2 bases, with 12 bases sitting between them. The CDR3 has 15 amino acids. Germline CDR1 is SGHTA and CDR2 is FQGNSA. DNA of the CDR3: TGTGCCAGCAGCTTAGGGCCGTTTCAGGCCTACGAGCAGTACTTC. Amino acid sequence: CASSLGPFQAYEQYF.

This chain links TRBV4-1 with TRBJ2-7; D gene uncertain. Trimming removed 4 bases from V and 6 bases from J, with 10 bases in between. The CDR3 is made up of 12 amino acids. CDR1 MGHRA and CDR2 YSYEKL come from the germline V gene. As DNA, the CDR3 is TGCGCCAGCAGCCCATACAGTGGCGAGCAGTACTTC. Protein product: CASSPYSGEQYF.

This chain joins TRBV27 and TRBJ1-3; perhaps TRBD1 as D (5 bases). The germline V gene encodes CDR1 MNHEY and CDR2 SMNVEV (reference sequence). Between the trimmed V and J ends, which lost 3 bases and 3 bases, there was a span of 12 bases. The CDR3 runs to 15 residues. CDR3 DNA sequence: TGTGCCAGCAGTTTCCGGGGCGCTTTTGGAAACACCATATATTTT. The encoded protein is CASSFRGAFGNTIYF.

As regards this clone: The same CDR3 arises from other DNA sequences in this sample as well. The chain combines TRBV9 with TRBJ2-7; a weak D match, TRBD1 (7 bases). The V gene lost 7 bases and the J gene lost 4 bases, with 12 bases spanning the gap. The germline V gene encodes CDR1 SGDLS and CDR2 YYNGEE. CDR3 length equals 12 residues. The CDR3: CASGGTDYEQYF. DNA of the CDR3: TGTGCCAGCGGAGGGACAGATTACGAGCAGTACTTC. The variable domain in full, with the rest retrieved from reference TRBV9 and TRBJ2-7, is DSGVTQTPKHLITATGQRVTLRCSPRSGDLSVYWYQQSLDQGLQFLIQYYNGEERAKGNILERFSAQQFPDLHSELNLSSLELGDSALYFCASGGTDYEQYFGPGTRLTVT.

This clone came up a few times. CDR3 sequence: CASSVGGPSYEQYF. Written as DNA, the CDR3 is TGTGCCAGCAGTGTAGGGGGACCCTCCTACGAGCAGTACTTC. V gene TRBV2 combines with J gene TRBJ2-7, with a possible D match to TRBD1 (6 bases). Trimming stripped 4 bases from V and 0 bases from J, with 10 bases between. The CDR3 is 14 amino acids. The germline V gene encodes CDR1 SNHLY and CDR2 FYNNEI. The entire variable domain, with the rest obtained from reference TRBV2 and TRBJ2-7, is as follows: EPEVTQTPSHQVTQMGQEVILRCVPISNHLYFYWYRQILGQKVEFLVSFYNNEISEKSEIFDDQFSVERPDGSNFTLKIRSTKLEDSAMYFCASSVGGPSYEQYFGPGTRLTVT.

V is TRBV5-1 and J is TRBJ2-7; the D gene could be TRBD1 or TRBD2 (5 bases each). V lost 7 bases to trimming and J lost 2 bases, with 16 bases between them. Per germline, CDR1 SGHRS and CDR2 YFSETQ. The CDR3 sequence is 14 residues long. The CDR3 nucleotides are TGCGCCAGCCGCTCGGCCATGGGGGCCTACGAGCAGTACTTC. This sequence encodes CASRSAMGAYEQYF.